A single sample gave rise to the 31 T cell receptor beta chains below, sequenced in a study of OX40 agonist ivuxolimab in advanced cancers. Using immunoSEQ multiplex PCR, the repertoire was profiled, and TCRdb retains in-frame clones only, with some absent. The sample includes about 92,000 clones, under 95% of them seen just once. This sample comprised CD4+ or CD8+ T cells sorted from blood, obtained in a trial of the OX40 agonist ivuxolimab. These receptors all come from an adult with an advanced solid tumor such as melanoma, head and neck, liver or kidney cancer.

The chain carries TRBV20-1 and TRBJ2-1; D ambiguous. V shed 6 bases and J shed 7 bases, with 10 bases lying between them. The germline V gene encodes CDR1 DFQATT and CDR2 SNEGSKA (reference sequence). The CDR3 is 11 amino acids. The DNA of the CDR3 is TGCAGTGCCAAGGCCTTGAATGAGCAGTTCTTC. Protein product: CSAKALNEQFF.

V and J are TRBV5-4 and TRBJ2-6; D not resolved. There are 13 residues in the CDR3. From germline, CDR1 is SGHNT and CDR2 YYREEE (reference sequence). V shed 5 bases and J shed 0 bases, with 3 bases lying between them. As DNA, the CDR3 is TGTGCCAGCAGTCGCTCTGGGGCCAACGTCCTGACTTTC. Translation gives CASSRSGANVLTF.

The rearrangement joins TRBV6-5 to TRBJ2-5; D is ambiguous. V was pared by 2 bases and J by 7 bases, with 11 bases between. The CDR3 has 13 residues. In germline, CDR1 is MNHEY, CDR2 SVGAGI. CDR3 DNA: TGTGCCAGCAGTTACGGGTCGGTCAGGACCCAGTACTTC. Residues: CASSYGSVRTQYF.

The chain is built from TRBV25-1 and TRBJ1-1; tentatively, D is TRBD1 (6 bases). V was trimmed by 1 base and J by 1 base, leaving 16 bases between them. This CDR3 contains 17 residues. Germline V CDR1 and CDR2: MGHDK, SYGVNS. This chain's CDR3 is CASSESGRGLGNTEAFF. In DNA form, the CDR3 reads TGTGCCAGCAGTGAATCGGGCCGGGGGCTAGGGAACACTGAAGCTTTCTTT. The full variable domain, rest sourced from reference TRBV25-1 and TRBJ1-1, is EADIYQTPRYLVIGTGKKITLECSQTMGHDKMYWYQQDPGMELHLIHYSYGVNSTEKGDLSSESTVSRIRTEHFPLTLESARPSHTSQYLCASSESGRGLGNTEAFFGQGTRLTVV.

The rearrangement joins TRBV20-1 to TRBJ2-2; D remains unclear. CDR3 length: 11 residues. From germline, CDR1 is DFQATT and CDR2 SNEGSKA (reference sequence). Trimming stripped 2 bases from V and 6 bases from J, with 4 bases between. The CDR3 nucleotides are TGCAGTGCTAGATCTGCCGGGGAGCTGTTTTTT. Translating it yields CSARSAGELFF.

V is TRBV28 and J is TRBJ2-1; TRBD2 agrees at 9 bases. The CDR3 loop spans 16 amino acids. The germline gives CDR1 MDHEN, CDR2 SYDVKM. Unmatched junction bases numbered 14, after V lost 7 bases and J lost 7 bases. The CDR3 region has the DNA TGTGCCAGCAAGGAAGCGGGAGGACGTATAGGTAATGAGCAGTTCTTC. This codes for CASKEAGGRIGNEQFF.

The rearrangement links TRBV11-2 to TRBJ2-5; tentatively, D is TRBD2 (6 bases). V was cut by 4 bases and J by 5 bases, with 20 bases left in between. The germline gives CDR1 SGHAT, CDR2 FQNNGV. CDR3 length equals 16 residues. CDR3: CASSSGTLGWRETQYF. The CDR3 bases are TGTGCCAGCAGCTCAGGGACTCTGGGTTGGCGGGAGACCCAGTACTTC. Looking up the rest from reference TRBV11-2 and TRBJ2-5 gives the full variable domain: EAGVAQSPRYKIIEKRQSVAFWCNPISGHATLYWYQQILGQGPKLLIQFQNNGVVDDSQLPKDRFSAERLKGVDSTLKIQPAKLEDSAVYLCASSSGTLGWRETQYFGPGTRLLVL.

The J gene is TRBJ2-1, the V gene TRBV7-9; D is undetermined. In germline, CDR1 is SEHNR, CDR2 FQNEAQ (reference sequence). This CDR3 is built from 14 residues. The V and J ends lost 1 base and 6 bases respectively, with 10 bases between them. As DNA, the CDR3 is TGTGCCAGCAGCTTAGAGGTGTGGAGCAATGAGCAGTTCTTC. Translated, it gives CASSLEVWSNEQFF.

The chain couples TRBV15 to TRBJ2-1; D is unclear. CDR3 length: 17 amino acids. The ends were cut back, 1 base at V and 8 bases at J, with 21 bases in the middle. CDR1 is LNHNV, CDR2 YYDKDF, per germline (reference sequence). CDR3 sequence: CATSRVSFFDGSDEQFF. For the CDR3, the DNA is TGTGCCACCAGCAGAGTATCCTTCTTTGATGGGTCGGATGAGCAGTTCTTC.

This sequence joins TRBV19 and TRBJ2-2, with D possibly TRBD1 on 5 matching bases. The CDR3 runs to 13 residues. V lost 3 bases to trimming and J lost 5 bases, with 7 bases between them. The V gene's germline CDR1 is LNHDA and CDR2 SQIVND (reference sequence). The CDR3: CASSIQGTGELFF. DNA for the CDR3: TGTGCCAGTAGTATTCAGGGAACCGGGGAGCTGTTTTTT.

This rearrangement joins TRBV28 to TRBJ2-7; D unresolved. Germline values: CDR1 MDHEN, CDR2 SYDVKM. The CDR3 is made up of 14 amino acids. In DNA form, the CDR3 reads TGTGCAGCAGGCCTTCCGAAAAGCTCCTACGAGCAGTACTTC. The encoded protein is CAAGLPKSSYEQYF. Together with reference TRBV28 and TRBJ2-7, the CDR3 gives the full variable domain: DVKVTQSSRYLVKRTGEKVFLECVQDMDHENMFWYRQDPGLGLRLIYFSYDVKMKEKGDIPEGYSVSREKKERFSLILESASTNQTSMYLCAAGLPKSSYEQYFGPGTRLTVT.

The chain joins TRBV19 to TRBJ2-5; tentatively, D is TRBD1 (5 bases). The CDR3 consists of 18 residues. The V gene's germline CDR1 is LNHDA and CDR2 SQIVND (reference sequence). V gave up 6 bases and J gave up 2 bases, with 25 bases separating them. CDR3 in amino acids: CASSQTRTHYALQETQYF. The CDR3 DNA reads as TGTGCCAGTAGCCAAACTCGGACACACTACGCCCTTCAAGAGACCCAGTACTTC.

CDR3 loop: CASSQTGGSLTEAFF. The CDR3 coding sequence is TGTGCCAGCAGCCAAACAGGGGGATCTCTCACTGAAGCTTTCTTT. V gene TRBV14 combines with J gene TRBJ1-1; 8 bases are shared with TRBD1. V shed 2 bases, J shed 4 bases, and the junction held 6 bases outside the gene matches. Germline CDR1 and CDR2: SGHDN and FVKESK. The CDR3 has 15 residues.

The J gene is TRBJ2-7, the V gene TRBV18, with D maybe TRBD2 (7 bases). V lost 3 bases, J lost 4 bases, and 16 bases lay in between. This CDR3 is 15 amino acids long. Germline V gene data show CDR1 as KGHSH and CDR2 as LQKENI. CDR3 coding DNA: TGTGCCAGCTCACCTGGGGGGGCGCCCATTTACGAGCAGTACTTC. As protein: CASSPGGAPIYEQYF. The whole variable domain, filled in from reference TRBV18 and TRBJ2-7, reads NAGVMQNPRHLVRRRGQEARLRCSPMKGHSHVYWYRQLPEEGLKFMVYLQKENIIDESGMPKERFSAEFPKEGPSILRIQQVVRGDSAAYFCASSPGGAPIYEQYFGPGTRLTVT.

The chain recombines TRBV6-5 with TRBJ2-1; 7 nucleotides line up with TRBD2. CDR1 and CDR2 from the germline V gene are MNHEY and SVGAGI. Unmatched junction bases numbered 4, after V lost 3 bases and J lost 5 bases. There are 14 residues in the CDR3. CDR3 DNA sequence: TGTGCCAGCAGTTATTTCGCGGGAGACAATGAGCAGTTCTTC. Translating it yields CASSYFAGDNEQFF.

This chain connects TRBV28 to TRBJ2-3; TRBD2 agrees at 8 bases. The CDR3 contains 15 residues. With V trimmed by 4 bases and J by 5 bases, 8 bases remained unmatched. The germline CDR1 and CDR2 sequences are MDHEN and SYDVKM. For the CDR3, the DNA is TGTGCCAGCAGTTCCGGGGGGGCTTGGCTAGATACGCAGTATTTT. It codes for CASSSGGAWLDTQYF.

This rearrangement joins TRBV19 to TRBJ2-3, with D possibly called TRBD1 or TRBD2 (7 bases each). The germline V gene encodes CDR1 LNHDA and CDR2 SQIVND (reference sequence). The CDR3 is made up of 13 amino acids. V dropped 9 bases and J dropped 3 bases, with 13 bases sitting between them. The CDR3 DNA reads TGTGCCAGGGGGGAGGGGGCGACAGATACGCAGTATTTT. Encoded protein: CARGEGATDTQYF.

The genes are TRBV5-4 and TRBJ1-6, with D tentatively TRBD1 (6 bases). The germline CDR1 and CDR2 sequences are SGHNT and YYREEE (reference sequence). CDR3 length: 15 amino acids. Deletions cut 0 bases from V and 4 bases from J, with 8 bases between. CDR3: CASSLVGQYNSPLHF. The CDR3 coding sequence is TGTGCCAGCAGCTTGGTAGGACAGTATAATTCACCCCTCCACTTT.

The chain uses TRBV12-5 and TRBJ2-5, with 13 bases matching TRBD2. After removal of 0 bases from V and 4 bases from J, the junction contained 11 bases not matched to a gene. This CDR3 spans 19 amino acids. CDR1 is LGHNT and CDR2 is FRNRAP in the germline V gene. CDR3 region: CASGLVPDGLAGAGETQYF. The DNA of the CDR3 is TGTGCTAGTGGTTTGGTACCCGATGGACTAGCGGGAGCGGGAGAGACCCAGTACTTC.

The chain is built from TRBV28 and TRBJ2-7; 7 nucleotides match TRBD2. CDR3 size: 15 residues. CDR1 and CDR2 (germline): MDHEN, SYDVKM. The V and J ends lost 2 bases and 7 bases, in that order; junction bases with no gene match: 11. CDR3 region: CASSLRGNGRWEQYF. CDR3 coding DNA: TGTGCCAGCAGTTTAAGAGGGAACGGGAGGTGGGAGCAGTACTTC.

This chain uses TRBV28 with TRBJ2-3; the D is unclear. Germline CDR1 and CDR2: MDHEN and SYDVKM. This CDR3 spans 14 amino acids. V shed 3 bases and J shed 1 base, with 8 bases lying between them. This CDR3 is CASSFTYGTDTQYF. CDR3 in DNA: TGTGCCAGCAGTTTTACCTACGGCACAGATACGCAGTATTTT.

The chain recombines TRBV4-3 with TRBJ1-2; no clear D gene. This CDR3 spans 16 amino acids. Trimming took off 0 bases at V and 4 bases at J, with 15 bases between the two ends. Germline loops: CDR1 LGHNA, CDR2 YSLEER. CDR3 protein: CASSQDLRVQVYGYTF. The CDR3 DNA reads as TGCGCCAGCAGCCAAGATCTTAGGGTTCAAGTCTATGGCTACACCTTC.

The rearrangement links TRBV6-6 to TRBJ2-3; 11 bases line up with TRBD1. This CDR3 has 14 residues. In germline, CDR1 is MNHNY, CDR2 SVGAGI (reference sequence). Germline trimming cut 6 bases from V and 6 bases from J; bases unmatched to any gene: 5. The DNA of the CDR3 is TGTGCCAGCAGGGACAGGGGGCGCGGGGATACGCAGTATTTT. It yields the protein CASRDRGRGDTQYF.

This rearrangement joins TRBV4-1 to TRBJ2-6; 7 bases are a match to TRBD1. The CDR3 is made up of 16 amino acids. V shed 1 base and J 2 bases; nucleotides not matched to a gene: 2. Germline CDR1 is MGHRA and CDR2 is YSYEKL. The CDR3 DNA sequence: TGCGCCAGCAGCCAAGGACAGGGTGCTGGGGCCAACGTCCTGACTTTC. This gives the protein CASSQGQGAGANVLTF.

In this sample, this clone turned up once. This rearrangement joins TRBV27 to TRBJ2-1; D perhaps matches TRBD1 (5 bases). V lost 6 bases and J lost 5, with 17 bases in between. CDR1 is MNHEY and CDR2 is SMNVEV in the germline V gene (reference sequence). This CDR3 has 15 residues. The CDR3 coding sequence is TGTGCCAGCAGGCCCTTAGGGGCGGACCACAATGAGCAGTTCTTC. Translated, it gives CASRPLGADHNEQFF.

The gene calls are TRBV4-2 and TRBJ2-5; the D gene is possibly TRBD1 (5 bases). This CDR3 has 15 amino acids. Germline-derived CDR1 and CDR2 are LGHNA and YNFKEQ. V shed 4 bases and J shed 2 bases, with 14 bases lying between them. The CDR3 DNA reads as TGTGCCAGCAGCCGCTTACTGACAGTACAAGAGACCCAGTACTTC. Protein: CASSRLLTVQETQYF.

The chain joins TRBV2 to TRBJ2-4; D unresolved. There are 14 residues in the CDR3. Germline V CDR1 and CDR2: SNHLY, FYNNEI. V was trimmed by 2 bases and J by 1 base, leaving 6 bases between them. For the CDR3, the DNA is TGTGCCAGCAGTGAAACTGCTGCCAAAAACATTCAGTACTTC. Amino acids: CASSETAAKNIQYF.

The genes are TRBV6-5 and TRBJ2-7; TRBD1 or TRBD2 may be the D gene (6 bases each). CDR1 and CDR2 from the germline V gene are MNHEY and SVGAGI. The CDR3 has 15 amino acids. V was shortened by 0 bases and J by 3 bases, with 12 bases between the two germline ends. The DNA for the CDR3 is TGTGCCAGCAGTTACTCGCGCAGGGGAGGCTACGAGCAGTACTTC. Translating it yields CASSYSRRGGYEQYF.

The chain combines TRBV19 with TRBJ1-4; TRBD1 aligns across 7 bases. This CDR3 is 18 amino acids long. The V and J ends lost 5 bases and 5 bases, in that order; junction bases with no gene match: 17. In germline, CDR1 is LNHDA, CDR2 SQIVND (reference sequence). CDR3 bases: TGTGCCAGTAGTTCCTTCGGGACAGCGTCAGACGTGAATGAAAAACTGTTTTTT. Residues: CASSSFGTASDVNEKLFF.

The rearrangement joins TRBV30 to TRBJ1-2; TRBD1 aligns across 10 bases. Germline V gene data show CDR1 as GTSNPN and CDR2 as SVGIG (reference sequence). The length of the CDR3 is 13 residues. The trim removed 3 bases at V and 4 bases at J, leaving 2 bases unmatched. CDR3 region: CAWRGDRGYGYTF. DNA of the CDR3: TGTGCCTGGAGGGGGGACAGGGGCTATGGCTACACCTTC.

The chain links TRBV7-2 to TRBJ2-5; 14 bases are shared with TRBD2. This CDR3 is 19 amino acids long. The J segment lost 1 base and the V segment lost 1 base, leaving 8 bases of the junction unmatched. Germline V gene lookup returns CDR1 SGHTA and CDR2 FQGNSA. This CDR3 is CASSLGQRTSGRTQETQYF. DNA of the CDR3: TGTGCCAGCAGCTTAGGACAACGGACTAGCGGGAGGACCCAAGAGACCCAGTACTTC.